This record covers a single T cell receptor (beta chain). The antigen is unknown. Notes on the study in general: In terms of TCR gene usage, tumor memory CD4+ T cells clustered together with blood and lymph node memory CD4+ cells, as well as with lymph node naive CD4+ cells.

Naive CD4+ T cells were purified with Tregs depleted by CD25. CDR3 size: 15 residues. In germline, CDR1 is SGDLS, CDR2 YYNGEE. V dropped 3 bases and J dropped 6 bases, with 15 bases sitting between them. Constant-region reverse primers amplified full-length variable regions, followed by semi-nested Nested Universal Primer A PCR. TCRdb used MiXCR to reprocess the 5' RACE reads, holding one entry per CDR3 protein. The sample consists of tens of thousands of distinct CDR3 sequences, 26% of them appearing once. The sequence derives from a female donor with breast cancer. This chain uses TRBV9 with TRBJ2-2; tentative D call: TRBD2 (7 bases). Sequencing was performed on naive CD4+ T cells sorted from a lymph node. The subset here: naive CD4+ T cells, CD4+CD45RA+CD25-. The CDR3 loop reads CASSEGGGSSGELFF. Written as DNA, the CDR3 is TGTGCCAGCAGCGAGGGGGGGGGATCCTCCGGGGAGCTGTTTTTT.